The rows below give T cell receptor beta chains drawn from one sample of a study of blood T cell repertoires in COVID-19. Assay used: immunoSEQ multiplex PCR; TCRdb lists only in-frame clones, some missing. This sample has some 200,000 clones; 82% occur once, and the top ten carry around 5.2%. Sequenced material: PBMCs or T cells enriched from blood (not recorded which). These receptors were taken from a woman between 55 and 75 years old with acute COVID-19. CDR3s include the opening cysteine and the closing phenylalanine or tryptophan. A D gene is named only where the DNA matches it firmly. The size field is filled for only some rows; it gives once, few, many or a size class.

j_call v_call d_call clone_size cdr3_nt cdr3_aa
TRBJ2-2 TRBV12-3/TRBV12-4 TRBD1 . TGTGCCAGCAGCATACAGGGGGCCGGGGAGCTGTTTTTT CASSIQGAGELFF
TRBJ2-1 TRBV2 TRBD2 few TGTGCCAGCAATAAGCGGGGGGAAACTGAGCAGTTCTTC CASNKRGETEQFF
TRBJ1-2 TRBV24-1 . . TGTGCCACCAGTGGTACAAACTATGGCTACACCTTC CATSGTNYGYTF
TRBJ2-7 TRBV4-1 TRBD2 . TGCGCCAGCAGCTGGGGAGGGACTAGCTTCTACGAGCAGTACTTC CASSWGGTSFYEQYF
TRBJ1-1 TRBV7-9 TRBD1 . TGTGCCAGCAGCTTGAGGGACAGGGGTCGCGGACTGGTCACTGAAGCTTTCTTT CASSLRDRGRGLVTEAFF
TRBJ1-4 TRBV5-8 . . TGTGCCAGCAGCCTTGGAGACAGCCCTGGGGAGGATGAAAAACTGTTTTTT CASSLGDSPGEDEKLFF
TRBJ1-5 TRBV19 . . TGTGCCAGTAGTTACAGGGATCAGCCCCAGCATTTT CASSYRDQPQHF
TRBJ2-1 TRBV4-3 TRBD2 . TGCGCCAGCAGCCAGATTCCGAAGACTAGCGTGGCTTACAATGAGCAGTTCTTC CASSQIPKTSVAYNEQFF
TRBJ2-3 TRBV4-3 TRBD2 . TGCGCCAGCAGCCTAGGGACTAGCGGACCCAGCACAGATACGCAGTATTTT CASSLGTSGPSTDTQYF
TRBJ2-7 TRBV29-1 TRBD1 . TGCAGCGTTGACAGGGGACAGGGCACCTACGAGCAGTACTTC CSVDRGQGTYEQYF
TRBJ1-5 TRBV3-1/TRBV3-2 . . TGTGCCAGCAGCCAACTACCGGGACACCTCAATCAGCCCCAGCATTTT CASSQLPGHLNQPQHF
TRBJ1-1 TRBV18 . . TGTGCCAGCTCACCGGGAGGGGCAAACACTGAAGCTTTCTTT CASSPGGANTEAFF
TRBJ2-2 TRBV4-3 . . TGCGCCAGCAGCCAAGATTTCAGGAACACCGGGGAGCTGTTTTTT CASSQDFRNTGELFF
TRBJ1-5 TRBV7-9 . . TGTGCCAGCAGCTTCCAGGGGACTCAGCCCCAGCATTTT CASSFQGTQPQHF
TRBJ1-5 TRBV28 . . TGTGCCAGCAGTAAGACAGCTAGCAATCAGCCCCAGCATTTT CASSKTASNQPQHF
TRBJ2-1 TRBV27 . once TGTGCCAGCAGTGCGCAGGGGACCGAGCAGTTCTTC CASSAQGTEQFF
TRBJ2-7 TRBV18 TRBD1 . TGTGCCAGCTCGACAGGGGTGTCCTACGAGCAGTACTTC CASSTGVSYEQYF
TRBJ1-4 TRBV19 . . TGTGCCAGTAGTAACTCCGGGGAAAAACTGTTTTTT CASSNSGEKLFF
TRBJ1-4 TRBV7-9 TRBD1 . TGTGCCAGCAGGGACGACAGGGGGCAAGGAGGGGAAAAACTGTTTTTT CASRDDRGQGGEKLFF
TRBJ1-1 TRBV28 TRBD1 . TGTGCCAGCAGGACGACAGGGGGAGGGAACACTGAAGCTTTCTTT CASRTTGGGNTEAFF
TRBJ1-1 TRBV7-2 . . TGTGCCAGCAGCTTTAATCAGGCGAACACTGAAGCTTTCTTT CASSFNQANTEAFF
TRBJ2-7 TRBV24-1 TRBD1 . TGTGCCACCAGTGATTTACGGGACAGACCCCAAGGGGAGCAGTACTTC CATSDLRDRPQGEQYF
TRBJ2-3 TRBV6-5 . . TGTGCCAGCAGTTCAGGTCCCGGAGATACGCAGTATTTT CASSSGPGDTQYF
TRBJ2-1 TRBV18 TRBD2 once TGTGCCAGCTCACCGGTGGCTAGCGGGTACAATGAGCAGTTCTTC CASSPVASGYNEQFF
TRBJ1-2 TRBV6-5 TRBD1 . TGTGCCAGCAGCCCCGGGACAGGCCCTAACTATGGCTACACCTTC CASSPGTGPNYGYTF
TRBJ2-1 TRBV15 . . TGTGCCACCAGCAGAGAGGGACTCGATGAGCAGTTCTTC CATSREGLDEQFF
TRBJ2-1 TRBV28 . . TGTGCCAGCAGTTTAGGGTCGGAGGGCTACAATGAGCAGTTCTTC CASSLGSEGYNEQFF
TRBJ1-4 TRBV4-1 . . TGCGCCAGCAGCCAAGTCGGCGGGAAGGGCGAAAAACTGTTTTTT CASSQVGGKGEKLFF
TRBJ1-2 TRBV6-2/TRBV6-3 TRBD1 . TGTGCCAGCAGTCCAGGGGACAGCGGTGGCTACACCTTC CASSPGDSGGYTF
TRBJ2-2 TRBV4-3 . . TGCGCCAGCCGACGACGAGGGAACACCGGGGAGCTGTTTTTT CASRRRGNTGELFF
TRBJ2-3 TRBV28 TRBD1 . TGTGCCAGCAGTTTAGACTCCGGGACAGGGTTTCCCACAGATACGCAGTATTTT CASSLDSGTGFPTDTQYF
TRBJ2-7 TRBV7-2 TRBD1 . TGTGCCAGCAGCTCAACAGGGGGAAAATCCTACGAGCAGTACTTC CASSSTGGKSYEQYF
TRBJ2-5 TRBV29-1 . . TGCAGCGTTCAGCCCAGGGTACTCGCGGAGACCCAGTACTTC CSVQPRVLAETQYF
TRBJ1-5 TRBV4-1 . . TGCGCCAGCAGCCAAGTGGGGGCTCCCGGTCAGCCCCAGCATTTT CASSQVGAPGQPQHF
TRBJ2-3 TRBV28 . . TGTGCCAGCAGTTTTGGGGGCATCCACACAGATACGCAGTATTTT CASSFGGIHTDTQYF
TRBJ2-7 TRBV4-1 . . TGCGCCAGCAGCCAAGGGCTAAGGGGCTACGAGCAGTACTTC CASSQGLRGYEQYF
TRBJ1-6 TRBV7-2 . once TGTGCCAGCAGCCCACGGGTCGTTGATTCACCCCTCCACTTT CASSPRVVDSPLHF
TRBJ2-5 TRBV24-1 TRBD1 . TGTGCCACCAGTGATCCAGACAGGGGAAATAAGGCCCAGTACTTC CATSDPDRGNKAQYF
TRBJ2-1 TRBV18 TRBD2 . TGTGCCAGCTCACCACGGACTAGCGGGTCTGGAAGTATGGAGCGTGAGCAGTTCTTC CASSPRTSGSGSMEREQFF
TRBJ2-2 TRBV14 . . TGTGCCAGCAGTGTTGAAGCCAGGAAAGTCGGGGAGCTGTTTTTT CASSVEARKVGELFF
TRBJ2-5 TRBV10-3 TRBD2 . TGTGCCATCAGTGAGAGCGGGGGAGAGACCCAGTACTTC CAISESGGETQYF
TRBJ2-1 TRBV19 TRBD2 . TGTGCCAGTAGTATTCGAGGGACTAGCGGAACCACCTCCTACAATGAGCAGTTCTTC CASSIRGTSGTTSYNEQFF
TRBJ2-7 TRBV29-1 . . TGCAGCGTCGCATCGAGGACAGAAGCAATCTACGAGCAGTACTTC CSVASRTEAIYEQYF
TRBJ2-3 TRBV4-3 . . TGCGCCAGCTCCCACAGGGAAAGCACAGATACGCAGTATTTT CASSHRESTDTQYF
TRBJ2-1 TRBV10-3 TRBD2 . TGTGCCATGCATAACTCGCGGGAGATTGAGCAGTTCTTC CAMHNSREIEQFF
TRBJ2-7 TRBV9 . . TGTGCCAGCAGCGTACAGGCCCACGAGCAGTACTTC CASSVQAHEQYF
TRBJ2-1 TRBV6-2/TRBV6-3 TRBD2 . TGTGCCAGCAACCCGGGGGGTTACAATGAGCAGTTCTTC CASNPGGYNEQFF